Following are 11 T cell receptor beta chains from one sample sequenced in a study of cytomegalovirus exposure and HLA in healthy donors. PCR primers comprised 60 Vbeta and 13 Jbeta primers. Libraries were prepared by immunoSEQ multiplex PCR; TCRdb keeps only in-frame clonotypes and omits some of them. This table holds some 44,000 clones, roughly 87% found once. The sequenced sample consisted of PBMCs. The receptors originated from a middle-aged woman in good health and CMV-seropositive.

This rearrangement joins TRBV28 to TRBJ2-6; the match to TRBD1 covers 7 bases. Germline values: CDR1 MDHEN, CDR2 SYDVKM. The CDR3 is 17 amino acids. The trim removed 7 bases at V and 1 base at J, leaving 10 bases unmatched. This CDR3 reads CASKEGQYRSGANVLTF. In DNA, the CDR3 is TGTGCCAGCAAAGAGGGACAGTATCGGTCTGGGGCCAACGTCCTGACTTTC.

V and J are TRBV6-1 and TRBJ2-5; D possibly corresponds to TRBD2 (5 bases). The last part of the DNA fits TRBJ2-7 better; the J call may be wrong. Per the germline V gene, CDR1 is MNHNS and CDR2 is SASEGT. This CDR3 contains 14 residues. The CDR3 DNA follows: TGTGCCAGCAGCGTATCTAGCCCCTCCTACGAGCAGTACTTC. This sequence encodes CASSVSSPSYEQYF.

This clone was detected only a few times. The V and J genes are TRBV28 and TRBJ2-1; the D is unclear. V dropped 5 bases and J dropped 3 bases, with 8 bases sitting between them. The CDR3 consists of 13 residues. Germline V gene data show CDR1 as MDHEN and CDR2 as SYDVKM. CDR3 DNA sequence: TGTGCCAGCAGTGCCGGCGGCTACAATGAGCAGTTCTTC. This encodes CASSAGGYNEQFF.

The chain uses TRBV19 and TRBJ1-1, with D perhaps TRBD1 (5 bases). The germline CDR1 and CDR2 sequences are LNHDA and SQIVND (reference sequence). The CDR3 sequence is 16 residues long. The germline V and J ends were trimmed by 8 bases and 1 base, with 20 bases remaining between them. The CDR3 DNA reads TGTGCCAGTGGTGGTGTTTCGGGGGGTCGGAACACTGAAGCTTTCTTT. This codes for CASGGVSGGRNTEAFF.

V usage is TRBV23-1 and J usage is TRBJ1-5, with TRBD1 as a possible D gene (6 bases). TRBV23-1 is given ORF status, its function remaining uncertain. The CDR3 contains 17 residues. V dropped 0 bases and J dropped 3 bases, with 15 bases sitting between them. The CDR3 sequence is CASSQSGGGGYNQPQHF. CDR3 sequence (DNA): TGCGCCAGCAGTCAATCGGGAGGGGGAGGGTACAATCAGCCCCAGCATTTT.

The chain recombines TRBV7-2 with TRBJ2-7; 12 bases agree with TRBD2. After removal of 5 bases from V and 3 bases from J, the junction contained 2 bases not matched to a gene. CDR3 size: 14 residues. Germline CDR1 SGHTA, CDR2 FQGNSA. This CDR3 reads CASSRTSGNYEQYF. DNA of the CDR3: TGTGCCAGCAGCCGGACTAGCGGGAACTACGAGCAGTACTTC.

This clone has a single count. CDR3 loop: CASSPGGYNEQFF. The CDR3 coding sequence is TGTGCCAGCTCACCAGGAGGCTACAATGAGCAGTTCTTC. The V gene is TRBV18, the J gene TRBJ2-1; D is perhaps TRBD2 (5 bases). Germline values: CDR1 KGHSH, CDR2 LQKENI. CDR3 size: 13 residues. Trimming took off 2 bases at V and 3 bases at J, with 5 bases between the two ends.

The genes are TRBV2 and TRBJ1-4; D is uncertain. The CDR3 loop spans 13 amino acids. V was cut by 7 bases and J by 8 bases, with 14 bases left in between. From germline, CDR1 is SNHLY and CDR2 FYNNEI. The CDR3 DNA is TGTGCCAGCAAGGTGGCCCGGGAGGAAAAACTGTTTTTT. Its protein is CASKVAREEKLFF.

The chain has TRBV27 and TRBJ2-7; D is perhaps TRBD1 (6 bases). V gave up 6 bases and J gave up 2 bases, with 17 bases separating them. The CDR3 has 15 residues. Germline assignment: CDR1 MNHEY and CDR2 SMNVEV (reference sequence). The CDR3 reads CASSRHLDRPYEQYF. CDR3 DNA: TGTGCCAGCAGCCGACACCTGGACAGACCCTACGAGCAGTACTTC.

This clone was seen just once. V and J are TRBV7-8 and TRBJ1-4; TRBD1 is a possible D gene (5 bases). Germline loops: CDR1 SGHVS, CDR2 FQNEAQ. This CDR3 has 15 amino acids. V was shortened by 5 bases and J by 6 bases, with 16 bases between the two germline ends. CDR3 protein: CASSHLGGADEKLFF. CDR3 bases: TGTGCCAGCAGCCATTTGGGGGGTGCGGATGAAAAACTGTTTTTT.

The rearrangement links TRBV6-5 to TRBJ2-6; tentatively, D is TRBD1 (6 bases). CDR1 is MNHEY and CDR2 is SVGAGI in the germline V gene. This CDR3 contains 15 residues. V lost 4 bases, J lost 13 bases, and 20 bases lay in between. This CDR3 is CASSFSPGHLPVLTF. CDR3 DNA sequence: TGTGCCAGCAGTTTTTCCCCGGGACACCTTCCAGTCCTGACTTTC.